This note documents a single T cell receptor (beta chain) sequence. The antigen is undetermined. The germline V gene has CDR1 DFQATT and CDR2 SNEGSKA (reference sequence). V lost 1 base and J 0 bases, leaving 9 bases between the germline ends. The CDR3 is 14 residues long. Via MiXCR, TCRdb re-called the 5' RACE reads, giving one row per CDR3 protein. This table holds about 60,000 distinct CDR3 sequences, less than 20% found once. The data are from a study of early T cells in non-severe SARS-CoV-2 infection. Overall study context: Sequencing used unsorted whole-blood bulk RNA, so chains lack pairing. Study outcomes and limitations: A preference for anti-spike CD8 responses marked VDJdb matching, which missed private and CD4 specificities.

The chain has TRBV20-1 and TRBJ1-1; no clear D gene. The starting material was whole blood, obtained at baseline. The receptor comes from an adult who was a healthcare worker with PCR-confirmed SARS-CoV-2 infection or an uninfected control (not recorded which). CDR3 region: CSARVRFVNTEAFF. DNA for the CDR3: TGCAGTGCTAGAGTTAGGTTTGTGAACACTGAAGCTTTCTTT.